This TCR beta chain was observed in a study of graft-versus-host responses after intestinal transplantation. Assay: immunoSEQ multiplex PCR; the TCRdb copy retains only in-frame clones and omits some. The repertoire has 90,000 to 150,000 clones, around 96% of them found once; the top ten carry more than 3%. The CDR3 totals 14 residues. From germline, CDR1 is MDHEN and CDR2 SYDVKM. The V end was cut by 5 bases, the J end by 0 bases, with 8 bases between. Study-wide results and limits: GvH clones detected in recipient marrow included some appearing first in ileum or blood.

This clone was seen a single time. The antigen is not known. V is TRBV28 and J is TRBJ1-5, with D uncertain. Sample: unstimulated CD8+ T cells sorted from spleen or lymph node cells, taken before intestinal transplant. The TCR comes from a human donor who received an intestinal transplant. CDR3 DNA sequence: TGTGCCAGCAGTCCTACAAGTAGCAATCAGCCCCAGCATTTT. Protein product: CASSPTSSNQPQHF. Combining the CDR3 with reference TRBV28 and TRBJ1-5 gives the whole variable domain DVKVTQSSRYLVKRTGEKVFLECVQDMDHENMFWYRQDPGLGLRLIYFSYDVKMKEKGDIPEGYSVSREKKERFSLILESASTNQTSMYLCASSPTSSNQPQHFGDGTRLSIL.